Here is one TCR beta chain with its context. Its antigen is currently unknown. V lost 5 bases, J lost 8 bases, and 12 bases lay in between. The CDR3 has 11 amino acids. In germline, CDR1 is SQVTM, CDR2 ANQGSEA. The record originates from a study of cytomegalovirus exposure and HLA in healthy donors. The donors were members of the validation cohort comprising about 130 subjects, separate from the roughly 680-subject first cohort. Study findings and constraints: There were some public TCRs occurring in many donors, but most TCR sequences were rare. According to a subsequent analysis, TCR clusters from the first cohort were inclined to appear together in the 100 to 150 validation repertoires.

Libraries were prepared by immunoSEQ multiplex PCR; TCRdb keeps only in-frame clonotypes and omits some of them. This table holds approximately 270,000 clones, 80% to 90% found once. The sequence was obtained from a young woman in good health and CMV-seronegative. The sequenced sample consisted of PBMCs. The rearrangement joins TRBV29-1 to TRBJ1-2; D is unclear. CDR3 protein: CSVLRGSGYTF. CDR3 in DNA: TGCAGCGTTTTGAGAGGGTCGGGCTACACCTTC.